This passage covers 7 T cell receptor beta chains from one sample sequenced in a study of blood T cell repertoires in COVID-19. The protocol was immunoSEQ multiplex PCR, while the TCRdb copy is restricted to in-frame clones and leaves out a portion. The sample has some 170,000 clones; 75% to 85% are singletons. Sequencing input: peripheral blood. These TCRs come from a human donor in a cohort sampled during active COVID-19.

A note on this clone: Other DNA sequences of this sample code for an identical CDR3. The V call is TRBV19, the J call TRBJ2-5; 7 positions agree with TRBD2. Trimming cost V 5 bases and J 1 base; bases outside gene matches: 1. Germline-derived CDR1 and CDR2 are LNHDA and SQIVND (reference sequence). CDR3 length: 13 residues. CDR3 coding DNA: TGTGCCAGTAGTCTAGCGGTCCAAGAGACCCAGTACTTC. Translated, it gives CASSLAVQETQYF.

This clone was counted a single time. The rearrangement joins TRBV6-2 or TRBV6-3 to TRBJ2-2; no clear D. The germline gives CDR1 MNHEY, CDR2 SVGEGT. The CDR3 contains 12 residues. V was pared by 2 bases and J by 10 bases, with 8 bases between. The CDR3 DNA reads TGTGCCAGCAGTTACCCCCCCCTGGAGCTGTTTTTT. Translating gives CASSYPPLELFF.

The chain carries TRBV27 and TRBJ2-1, with 9 bases fitting TRBD1. CDR3 length equals 18 residues. Trimming removed 2 bases from V and 3 bases from J; junction bases left unmatched: 11. CDR1 MNHEY and CDR2 SMNVEV come from the germline V gene (reference sequence). CDR3 nucleotide sequence: TGTGCCAGCAGTTTAAAGGGTGGGGGGACAGGGCTCTACAATGAGCAGTTCTTC. Its translation: CASSLKGGGTGLYNEQFF.

The chain has TRBV5-1 and TRBJ2-2, with TRBD1 identical over 8 bases. With 4 bases clipped from V and 4 bases from J, the junction kept 9 bases outside the gene matches. CDR3 length equals 16 residues. Germline V gives CDR1 SGHRS, CDR2 YFSETQ. CDR3 sequence reads: CASSPATRGRTGELFF. The CDR3 nucleotides read TGCGCCAGCAGCCCAGCAACCAGGGGGCGCACCGGGGAGCTGTTTTTT.

The chain carries TRBV9 and TRBJ2-2, with 7 bases that match TRBD1. V was clipped by 2 bases and J by 5 bases; unmatched bases: 6. The CDR3 totals 15 residues. Germline V gene lookup returns CDR1 SGDLS and CDR2 YYNGEE. The CDR3 is CASSVGTATTGELFF. The CDR3, as DNA: TGTGCCAGCAGCGTCGGGACAGCTACAACCGGGGAGCTGTTTTTT.

V usage is TRBV6-5 and J usage is TRBJ2-1; 9 bases agree with TRBD1. CDR3 size: 15 residues. V shed 10 bases, J shed 4 bases, and the junction held 11 bases outside the gene matches. Germline V lookup: CDR1 MNHEY, CDR2 SVGAGI. CDR3 loop: CAMTSGTGKYNEQFF. The CDR3 nucleotides read TGTGCCATGACGTCCGGGACAGGGAAATACAATGAGCAGTTCTTC.

V is TRBV7-9 and J is TRBJ2-1; 7 bases map to TRBD1. Per the germline V gene, CDR1 is SEHNR and CDR2 is FQNEAQ (reference sequence). CDR3 size: 14 residues. With 0 bases clipped from V and 9 bases from J, the junction kept 5 bases outside the gene matches. DNA for the CDR3: TGTGCCAGCAGCTTAGCGCTAGACAGGGTTGAGCAGTTCTTC. Translation: CASSLALDRVEQFF.